The table lists the clone carrying this T cell receptor beta chain with a count of one. Between the trimmed V and J ends, which lost 6 bases and 1 base, there was a span of 15 bases. The CDR3 totals 15 residues. With random hexamers, reverse transcription was performed on about 0.45 to 1 ug of RNA. With immunoSEQ multiplex PCR, TCR beta CDR3 was amplified across 54 Vbeta and 13 Jbeta. TCRdb reprocessed the immunoSEQ multiplex PCR reads with MiXCR, giving one entry per CDR3 protein. The repertoire holds about 300,000 distinct CDR3 sequences, with roughly 85% as singletons. This entry belongs to a study of CD8 T cells in Susac syndrome. CD8+ and CD4+ T cells taken from blood had their TCR beta sequenced. The patients serving as multiple sclerosis controls were treatment-naive. They had stable or active relapsing-remitting disease and fulfilled revised McDonald criteria. In contrast to the negatively isolated CD8+ and CD4+ T cells, TEMRA cells were FACS-enriched.

The sequence derives from a human donor with multiple sclerosis. The chain joins TRBV12-3 or TRBV12-4 to TRBJ2-5; no definite D call. Specimen: CD8+ T cells from PBMCs. DNA of the CDR3: TGTGCCAGCAGCCCGTCGGTTCTGCTCCAAGAGACCCAGTACTTC. Protein sequence: CASSPSVLLQETQYF.